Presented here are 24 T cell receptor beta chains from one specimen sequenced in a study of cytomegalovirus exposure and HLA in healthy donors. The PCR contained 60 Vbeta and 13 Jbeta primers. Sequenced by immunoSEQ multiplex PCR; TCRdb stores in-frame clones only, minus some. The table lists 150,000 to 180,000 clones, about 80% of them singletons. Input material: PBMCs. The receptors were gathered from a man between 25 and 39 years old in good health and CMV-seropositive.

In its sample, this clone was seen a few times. The CDR3 protein is CASSGSGRYSYEQYF. Here the CDR3 DNA reads TGTGCCAGCAGCGGGAGCGGGAGGTACTCCTACGAGCAGTACTTC. This rearrangement joins TRBV9 to TRBJ2-7; 9 nucleotides line up with TRBD2. There are 15 residues in the CDR3. J lost 0 bases, V lost 3 bases, and 4 bases had no gene match. From germline, CDR1 is SGDLS and CDR2 YYNGEE. Drawing the rest from reference TRBV9 and TRBJ2-7, the complete variable domain is DSGVTQTPKHLITATGQRVTLRCSPRSGDLSVYWYQQSLDQGLQFLIQYYNGEERAKGNILERFSAQQFPDLHSELNLSSLELGDSALYFCASSGSGRYSYEQYFGPGTRLTVT.

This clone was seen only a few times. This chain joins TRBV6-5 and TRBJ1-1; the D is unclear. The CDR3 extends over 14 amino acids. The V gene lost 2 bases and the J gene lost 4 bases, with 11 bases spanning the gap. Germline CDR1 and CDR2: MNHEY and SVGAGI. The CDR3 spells CASSYPEAGTEAFF. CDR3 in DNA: TGTGCCAGCAGTTACCCAGAAGCGGGCACTGAAGCTTTCTTT.

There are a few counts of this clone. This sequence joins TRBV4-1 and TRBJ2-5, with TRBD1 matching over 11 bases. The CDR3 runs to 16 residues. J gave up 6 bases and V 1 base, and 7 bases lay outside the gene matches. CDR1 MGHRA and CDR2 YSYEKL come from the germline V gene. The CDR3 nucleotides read TGCGCCAGCAGCCAAGTAGGACAGGGGGCATCCAAGACCCAGTACTTC. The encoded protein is CASSQVGQGASKTQYF.

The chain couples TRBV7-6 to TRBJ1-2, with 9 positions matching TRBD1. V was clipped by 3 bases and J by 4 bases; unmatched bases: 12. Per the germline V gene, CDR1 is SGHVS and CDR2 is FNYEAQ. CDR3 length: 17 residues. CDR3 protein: CASSLSGQGWLSYGYTF. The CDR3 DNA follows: TGTGCCAGCAGCTTGTCGGGACAGGGTTGGCTTAGCTATGGCTACACCTTC.

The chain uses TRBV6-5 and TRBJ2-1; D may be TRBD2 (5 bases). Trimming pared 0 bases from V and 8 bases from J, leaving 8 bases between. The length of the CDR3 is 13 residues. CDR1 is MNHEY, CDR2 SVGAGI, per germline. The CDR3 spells CASSYSVGDEQFF. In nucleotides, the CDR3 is TGTGCCAGCAGTTACTCGGTGGGAGATGAGCAGTTCTTC.

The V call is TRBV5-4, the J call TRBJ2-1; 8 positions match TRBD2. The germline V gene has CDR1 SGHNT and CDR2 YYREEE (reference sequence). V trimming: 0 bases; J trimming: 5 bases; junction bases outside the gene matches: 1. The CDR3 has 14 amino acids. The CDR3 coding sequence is TGTGCCAGCAGCTTGGCGGGAGGGAACAATGAGCAGTTCTTC. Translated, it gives CASSLAGGNNEQFF.

CDR3: CASSYVQGKQFF. DNA for the CDR3: TGTGCCAGCAGTTACGTGCAGGGCAAACAGTTCTTC. This chain links TRBV6-5 with TRBJ2-1, with D possibly being TRBD1 (5 bases). Germline CDR1 reads MNHEY; CDR2 reads SVGAGI. The CDR3 loop spans 12 amino acids. Trimming left V 2 bases short and J 13 bases short, with 12 bases between.

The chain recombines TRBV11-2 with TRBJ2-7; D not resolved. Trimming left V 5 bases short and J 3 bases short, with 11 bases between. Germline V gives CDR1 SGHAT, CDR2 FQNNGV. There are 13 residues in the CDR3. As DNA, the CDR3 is TGTGCCAGCAGCAACGGTCTCGGCTACGAGCAGTACTTC. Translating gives CASSNGLGYEQYF. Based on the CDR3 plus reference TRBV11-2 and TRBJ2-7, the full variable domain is EAGVAQSPRYKIIEKRQSVAFWCNPISGHATLYWYQQILGQGPKLLIQFQNNGVVDDSQLPKDRFSAERLKGVDSTLKIQPAKLEDSAVYLCASSNGLGYEQYFGPGTRLTVT.

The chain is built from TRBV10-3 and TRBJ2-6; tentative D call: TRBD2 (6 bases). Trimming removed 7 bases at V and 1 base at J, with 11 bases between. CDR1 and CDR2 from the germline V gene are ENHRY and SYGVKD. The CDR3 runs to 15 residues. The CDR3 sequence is CAITGGGSGANVLTF. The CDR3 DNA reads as TGTGCCATCACTGGGGGAGGATCTGGGGCCAACGTCCTGACTTTC.

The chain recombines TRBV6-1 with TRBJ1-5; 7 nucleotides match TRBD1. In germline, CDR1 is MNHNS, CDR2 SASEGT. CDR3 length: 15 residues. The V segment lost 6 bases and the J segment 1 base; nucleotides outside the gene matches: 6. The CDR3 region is CASSPDRESNQPQHF. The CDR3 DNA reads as TGTGCCAGCAGCCCCGACAGGGAGAGCAATCAGCCCCAGCATTTT.

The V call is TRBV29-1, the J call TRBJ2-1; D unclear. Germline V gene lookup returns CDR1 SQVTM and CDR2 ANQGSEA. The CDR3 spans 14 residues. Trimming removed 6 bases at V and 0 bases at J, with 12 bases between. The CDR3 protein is CSVKTLSSYNEQFF. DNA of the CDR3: TGCAGCGTAAAGACTTTGAGCTCCTACAATGAGCAGTTCTTC.

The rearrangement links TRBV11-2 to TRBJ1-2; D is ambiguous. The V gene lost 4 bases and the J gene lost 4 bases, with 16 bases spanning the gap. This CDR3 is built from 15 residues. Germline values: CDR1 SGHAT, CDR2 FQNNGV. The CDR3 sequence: CASSSRGEESYGYTF. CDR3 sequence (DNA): TGTGCCAGCAGCTCCCGAGGAGAGGAGAGCTATGGCTACACCTTC.

CDR3 nucleotide sequence: TGTGCCAGCAGCTTGTTATTGAGCGGTGACCAAGAGACCCAGTACTTC. Its translation is CASSLLLSGDQETQYF. The chain uses TRBV5-6 and TRBJ2-5; maybe TRBD2 (5 bases). From germline, CDR1 is SGHDT and CDR2 YYEEEE. The CDR3 is 16 residues long. Trimming removed 1 base from V and 0 bases from J, with 13 bases in between.

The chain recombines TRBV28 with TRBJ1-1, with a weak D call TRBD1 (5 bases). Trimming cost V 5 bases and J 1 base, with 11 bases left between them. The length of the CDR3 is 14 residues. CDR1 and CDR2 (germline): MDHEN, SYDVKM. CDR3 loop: CASSRGGANTEAFF. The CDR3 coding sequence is TGTGCCAGCAGTAGGGGTGGGGCGAACACTGAAGCTTTCTTT.

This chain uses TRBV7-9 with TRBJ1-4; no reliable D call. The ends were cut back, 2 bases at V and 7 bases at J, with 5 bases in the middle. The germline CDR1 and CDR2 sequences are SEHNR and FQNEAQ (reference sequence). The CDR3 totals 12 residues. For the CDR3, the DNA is TGTGCCAGCAGCTTATTCTCTGAAAAACTGTTTTTT. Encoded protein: CASSLFSEKLFF.

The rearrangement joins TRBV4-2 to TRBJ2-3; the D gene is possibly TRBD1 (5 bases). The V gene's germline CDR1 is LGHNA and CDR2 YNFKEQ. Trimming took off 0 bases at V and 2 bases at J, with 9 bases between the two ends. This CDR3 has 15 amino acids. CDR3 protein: CASSQEIRDTDTQYF. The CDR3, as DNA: TGTGCCAGCAGCCAAGAGATCAGGGACACAGATACGCAGTATTTT.

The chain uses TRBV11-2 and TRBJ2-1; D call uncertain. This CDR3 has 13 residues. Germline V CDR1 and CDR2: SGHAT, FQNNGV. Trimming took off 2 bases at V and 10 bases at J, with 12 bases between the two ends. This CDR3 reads CASSLPPGGEQFF. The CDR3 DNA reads TGTGCCAGCAGCTTACCCCCGGGTGGGGAGCAGTTCTTC.

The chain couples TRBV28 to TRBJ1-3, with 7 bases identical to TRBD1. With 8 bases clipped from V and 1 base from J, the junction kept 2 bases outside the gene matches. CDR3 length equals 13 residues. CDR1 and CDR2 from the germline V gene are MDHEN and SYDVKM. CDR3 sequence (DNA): TGTGCCAGCGGACAGGAATCTGGAAACACCATATATTTT. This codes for CASGQESGNTIYF.

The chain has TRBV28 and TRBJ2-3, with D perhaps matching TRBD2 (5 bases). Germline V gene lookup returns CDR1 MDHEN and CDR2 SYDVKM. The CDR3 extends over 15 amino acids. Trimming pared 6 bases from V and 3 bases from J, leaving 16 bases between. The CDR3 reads CASRAPRGGTDTQYF. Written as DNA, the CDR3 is TGTGCCAGCAGGGCACCCCGGGGTGGTACAGATACGCAGTATTTT.

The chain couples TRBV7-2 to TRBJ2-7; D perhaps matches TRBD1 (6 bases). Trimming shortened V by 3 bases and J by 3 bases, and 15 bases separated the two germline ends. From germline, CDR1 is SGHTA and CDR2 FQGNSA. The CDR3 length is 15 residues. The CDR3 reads CASSLSRGSFYEQYF. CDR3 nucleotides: TGTGCCAGCAGCTTGTCCAGGGGATCCTTCTACGAGCAGTACTTC.

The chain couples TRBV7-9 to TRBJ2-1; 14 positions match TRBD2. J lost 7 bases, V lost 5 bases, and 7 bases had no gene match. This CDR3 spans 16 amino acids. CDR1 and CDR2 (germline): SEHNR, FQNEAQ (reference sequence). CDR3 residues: CASSPPGLAGANEQFF. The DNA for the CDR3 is TGTGCCAGCAGCCCTCCGGGACTAGCGGGAGCTAATGAGCAGTTCTTC.

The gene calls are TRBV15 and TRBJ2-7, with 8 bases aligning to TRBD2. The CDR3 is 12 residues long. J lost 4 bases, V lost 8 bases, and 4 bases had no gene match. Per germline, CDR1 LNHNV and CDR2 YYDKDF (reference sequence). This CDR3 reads CATASGSYEQYF. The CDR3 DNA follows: TGTGCCACCGCCAGCGGGAGTTACGAGCAGTACTTC.

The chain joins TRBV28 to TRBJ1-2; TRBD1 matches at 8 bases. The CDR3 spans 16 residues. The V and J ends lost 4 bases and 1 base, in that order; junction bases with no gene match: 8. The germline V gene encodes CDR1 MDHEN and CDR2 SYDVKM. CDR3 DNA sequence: TGTGCCAGCAGTTCCGGGACAGGAGAGGGTAACTATGGCTACACCTTC. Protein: CASSSGTGEGNYGYTF.

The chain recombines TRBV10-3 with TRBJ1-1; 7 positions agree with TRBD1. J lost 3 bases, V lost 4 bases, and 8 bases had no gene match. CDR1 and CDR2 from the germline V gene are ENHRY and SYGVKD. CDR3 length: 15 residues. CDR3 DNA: TGTGCCATCAGTGGCCAAGCCAGGGGGTACACTGAAGCTTTCTTT. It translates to CAISGQARGYTEAFF.